The 21 T cell receptor beta chains in this list originate from one sample, sequenced in a study of T cell responses to AZD1222 COVID-19 vaccine. Profiling relied on immunoSEQ multiplex PCR, and the TCRdb table lists in-frame clones only, not all of them. The table shows about 140,000 clones, with about nine tenths occurring only once. Sequencing used peripheral blood, obtained on day 0 of AZD1222 vaccination. These receptors were obtained from an adult in good health.

In its sample, this clone was seen a few times. This rearrangement joins TRBV7-2 to TRBJ1-2; D ambiguous. The germline gives CDR1 SGHTA, CDR2 FQGNSA. The ends were cut back, 4 bases at V and 5 bases at J, with 14 bases in the middle. The CDR3 covers 14 residues. In DNA form, the CDR3 reads TGTGCCAGCAGCTCCGACCGTGGCTGGTATGGCTACACCTTC. Translation: CASSSDRGWYGYTF.

The chain carries TRBV6-5 and TRBJ1-4; 11 nucleotides match TRBD1. Looked up from germline, CDR1 is MNHEY and CDR2 is SVGAGI. This CDR3 has 15 amino acids. V gave up 0 bases and J gave up 8 bases; unmatched junction bases: 2. The CDR3 DNA is TGTGCCAGCAGTTACTCGGGGACAGGGGGAGAAAAACTGTTTTTT. As protein: CASSYSGTGGEKLFF.

V gene TRBV27 combines with J gene TRBJ1-5, with unresolved D. Trimming took 5 bases from V and 1 from J, leaving 15 bases between them. CDR1 MNHEY and CDR2 SMNVEV come from the germline V gene (reference sequence). This CDR3 has 16 residues. CDR3 coding DNA: TGTGCCAGCAGTCCCCTGTCAGTGATCAGCAATCAGCCCCAGCATTTT. Residues: CASSPLSVISNQPQHF.

On this clone: One junction end does not reproduce the germline sequence, and a read error may be involved. The genes are TRBV14 and TRBJ1-1; D gene unclear. The CDR3 runs to 14 residues. The germline V gene has CDR1 SGHDN and CDR2 FVKESK. CDR3 sequence: CATSGSRLNTEAFF. The CDR3, as DNA: TGTGCCACCAGCGGTAGCAGATTGAACACTGAAGCTTTCTTT.

The chain has TRBV7-6 and TRBJ1-4; D is ambiguous. The CDR3 is 15 residues long. The V gene's germline CDR1 is SGHVS and CDR2 FNYEAQ. The ends were cut back, 1 base at V and 5 bases at J, with 11 bases in the middle. CDR3 nucleotides: TGTGCCAGCAGCTTAGAATTTCGTGAAAATGAAAAACTGTTTTTT. This gives the protein CASSLEFRENEKLFF.

The chain carries TRBV7-9 and TRBJ1-1; no definite D call. Looked up from germline, CDR1 is SEHNR and CDR2 is FQNEAQ (reference sequence). V gave up 2 bases and J gave up 2 bases, with 9 bases separating them. This CDR3 has 14 amino acids. The CDR3 DNA reads as TGTGCCAGCAGCTTAAATTCGGTTAACACTGAAGCTTTCTTT. This codes for CASSLNSVNTEAFF.

This chain connects TRBV5-1 to TRBJ1-1; D is perhaps TRBD1 (5 bases). The CDR3 loop spans 14 amino acids. Germline V gene lookup returns CDR1 SGHRS and CDR2 YFSETQ. Trimming left V 4 bases short and J 5 bases short, with 15 bases between. The CDR3 region is CASSPGTLGTEAFF. The CDR3 bases are TGCGCCAGCAGCCCTGGGACTTTAGGGACTGAAGCTTTCTTT.

The chain couples TRBV19 to TRBJ1-5; D might be TRBD1 (5 bases). CDR3 length: 13 residues. Deletions cut 5 bases from V and 4 bases from J, with 9 bases between. Germline CDR1 and CDR2: LNHDA and SQIVND (reference sequence). For the CDR3, the DNA is TGTGCCAGTAGTGGGGACCGGAATCAGCCCCAGCATTTT. Translating gives CASSGDRNQPQHF.

The chain couples TRBV3-1 (or the pseudogene TRBV3-2) to TRBJ2-7; D gene unclear. This CDR3 is 11 amino acids long. Germline V lookup: CDR1 LGHDT, CDR2 YNNKEL (reference sequence). Trimming left V 4 bases short and J 9 bases short, with 10 bases between. This chain's CDR3 is CASSLDLVQYF. Here the CDR3 DNA reads TGTGCCAGCAGCCTGGATCTGGTGCAGTACTTC.

The rearrangement uses TRBV6-2 or TRBV6-3 and TRBJ1-2; 8 bases agree with TRBD1. Germline V gene sequence: CDR1 MNHEY, CDR2 SVGEGT. V shed 2 bases and J 11 bases; nucleotides not matched to a gene: 10. The CDR3 loop spans 14 amino acids. In nucleotides, the CDR3 is TGTGCCAGCAGTTACGGCTATCAGGGGGCCCGGTACACCTTC. Protein sequence: CASSYGYQGARYTF.

The V gene is TRBV2, the J gene TRBJ2-7; no reliable D call. V was cut by 7 bases and J by 0 bases, with 10 bases left in between. The CDR3 has 13 residues. Germline V gene sequence: CDR1 SNHLY, CDR2 FYNNEI. The DNA of the CDR3 is TGTGCCAGCAATGACGGAGACTCCTACGAGCAGTACTTC. Its translation: CASNDGDSYEQYF.

The chain carries TRBV5-6 and TRBJ2-3; TRBD1 matches 7 bases. The CDR3 has 15 residues. V shed 4 bases and J 1 base; nucleotides not matched to a gene: 6. CDR1 is SGHDT, CDR2 YYEEEE, per germline. The CDR3 DNA reads TGTGCCAGCAGCGAAGCCGGGACAGGCACAGATACGCAGTATTTT. As protein: CASSEAGTGTDTQYF.

This sequence joins TRBV5-8 and TRBJ2-3, with D perhaps matching TRBD2 (5 bases). The V end was cut by 6 bases, the J end by 0 bases, with 23 bases between. CDR3 length: 18 amino acids. Germline V CDR1 and CDR2: SGHTS, YDEGEE. The CDR3 here is CASILLTSPSGSTDTQYF. The CDR3 region has the DNA TGTGCCAGCATCCTCCTTACATCCCCCAGCGGTAGCACAGATACGCAGTATTTT.

The chain uses TRBV3-1 (or the pseudogene TRBV3-2) and TRBJ2-1, with TRBD2 identical over 10 bases. CDR1 LGHDT and CDR2 YNNKEL come from the germline V gene (reference sequence). Unmatched junction bases numbered 8, after V lost 7 bases and J lost 5 bases. CDR3 length equals 15 residues. CDR3 DNA: TGTGCCAGCACCCCAACTAGCGGGGTGCACAATGAGCAGTTCTTC. Residues: CASTPTSGVHNEQFF.

The V and J genes are TRBV19 and TRBJ2-5; D is uncertain. The V end lost 0 bases, the J end lost 1 base, and 15 bases lay between the germline ends. In germline, CDR1 is LNHDA, CDR2 SQIVND (reference sequence). The CDR3 loop spans 17 amino acids. The CDR3 bases are TGTGCCAGTAGTATAGATCCCCCCGGTTTGGGCCAAGAGACCCAGTACTTC. Amino acid sequence: CASSIDPPGLGQETQYF.

The rearrangement links TRBV19 to TRBJ2-5; 8 nucleotides line up with TRBD1. Trimming at V came to 1 base and at J to 2 bases, leaving 0 bases not matched to a gene. Germline V gene lookup returns CDR1 LNHDA and CDR2 SQIVND (reference sequence). The CDR3 spans 14 residues. The CDR3 DNA reads TGTGCCAGTAGTATAGGGGACAGGCAAGAGACCCAGTACTTC. Protein sequence: CASSIGDRQETQYF. The full variable domain, with the rest looked up from reference TRBV19 and TRBJ2-5, is DGGITQSPKYLFRKEGQNVTLSCEQNLNHDAMYWYRQDPGQGLRLIYYSQIVNDFQKGDIAEGYSVSREKKESFPLTVTSAQKNPTAFYLCASSIGDRQETQYFGPGTRLLVL.

The J gene is TRBJ2-7, the V gene TRBV5-6; D may be TRBD1 or TRBD2 (5 bases each). The germline V and J ends were trimmed by 2 bases and 0 bases, with 9 bases remaining between them. In germline, CDR1 is SGHDT, CDR2 YYEEEE. The CDR3 length is 14 residues. CDR3 sequence (DNA): TGTGCCAGCAGCTTTGGGGGATCCTCCTACGAGCAGTACTTC. Translated, it gives CASSFGGSSYEQYF.

This clone was counted a single time. V and J are TRBV5-1 and TRBJ1-4; TRBD1 might be the D (5 bases). Trimming took 2 bases from V and 8 from J, leaving 13 bases between them. The germline gives CDR1 SGHRS, CDR2 YFSETQ. This CDR3 is 14 amino acids long. The CDR3 DNA reads as TGCGCCAGCAGCTTTGTCCAGGGCGAAGAAAAACTGTTTTTT. Its translation is CASSFVQGEEKLFF.

The chain carries TRBV5-1 and TRBJ2-7, with 8 bases matching TRBD2. The V and J ends lost 2 bases and 0 bases, in that order; junction bases with no gene match: 7. Per the germline V gene, CDR1 is SGHRS and CDR2 is YFSETQ. This CDR3 is 16 amino acids long. The CDR3 loop reads CASSLVSGVFSYEQYF. CDR3 nucleotide sequence: TGCGCCAGCAGCTTAGTTAGCGGGGTTTTCTCCTACGAGCAGTACTTC.

J is TRBJ1-3 and V is TRBV27, with 8 bases fitting TRBD1. The J segment lost 3 bases and the V segment lost 4 bases, leaving 5 bases of the junction unmatched. Germline CDR1 reads MNHEY; CDR2 reads SMNVEV (reference sequence). CDR3 length: 15 residues. CDR3 amino acids: CASSYQGAGGNTIYF. The DNA of the CDR3 is TGTGCCAGCAGTTATCAGGGGGCTGGTGGAAACACCATATATTTT.

CDR3 in DNA: TGTGCCAGCAGTGAAGCCTCGGACAGAGGAGCTTTCTTT. Protein sequence: CASSEASDRGAFF. J is TRBJ1-1 and V is TRBV6-1, with D possibly being TRBD1 (6 bases). The V gene lost 0 bases and the J gene lost 10 bases, with 12 bases spanning the gap. The CDR3 is 13 amino acids. CDR1 and CDR2 (germline): MNHNS, SASEGT.